This is a list of T cell receptor beta chains from one sample in a study of regulatory T cells in long-lasting Graves disease. Via MiXCR, TCRdb re-called the multiplex PCR reads, giving one row per CDR3 protein. The repertoire has 240,000 or so distinct CDR3 sequences, 20% to 25% of them found once; the top ten carry approximately 13%. The input for sequencing was peripheral blood mononuclear cells (PBMCs), taken at new diagnosis, from a patient treated with antithyroid drugs. Source of these receptors: a female donor with Graves disease. Each CDR3 is given with its conserved first and last residue.

length: 12
J: TRBJ2-2
V: TRBV3-1
CDR3: CASSQDTGELFF

length: 15
J: TRBJ1-5
V: TRBV15
CDR3: CATSREAASNQPQHF

length: 17
J: TRBJ1-4
V: TRBV19
CDR3: CASSLGARFSTNEKLFF

length: 14
J: TRBJ1-2
V: TRBV6-1
CDR3: CASSPWGEVEGYTF

length: 14
J: TRBJ1-1
V: TRBV5-1
CDR3: CASSLLSQNTEAFF

length: 16
J: TRBJ1-3
V: TRBV5-1
CDR3: CASSLGHRISGNTIYF

length: 15
J: TRBJ2-1
V: TRBV5-5
CDR3: CASSLGQATTWEQFF

length: 17
J: TRBJ2-4
V: TRBV15
CDR3: CATSRTSGSLTKNIQYF

length: 13
J: TRBJ1-5
V: TRBV12-3/TRBV12-4
CDR3: CASSLGANQPQHF

length: 17
J: TRBJ2-2
V: TRBV4-2
CDR3: CASSQSRQANTPGELFF

length: 18
J: TRBJ2-2
V: TRBV28
CDR3: CASSGTGGPGANTGELFF

length: 15
J: TRBJ2-1
V: TRBV12-3/TRBV12-4
CDR3: CASSGGLARYNEQFF

length: 16
J: TRBJ1-5
V: TRBV28
CDR3: CASSRPGQGGNQPQHF

length: 15
J: TRBJ2-1
V: TRBV5-5
CDR3: CASSLVGSVYNEQFF

length: 13
J: TRBJ2-5
V: TRBV2
CDR3: CASSRTNAETQYF

length: 16
J: TRBJ2-1
V: TRBV20-1
CDR3: CSASTSGGAVYNEQFF

length: 16
J: TRBJ2-7
V: TRBV4-1
CDR3: CASSQGGLAGQYEQYF

length: 16
J: TRBJ2-2
V: TRBV2
CDR3: CASSLRQASGTGELFF

length: 14
J: TRBJ1-2
V: TRBV19
CDR3: CASSTDRGLGGYTF

length: 13
J: TRBJ1-3
V: TRBV7-2
CDR3: CASSTGNRNTIYF

length: 17
J: TRBJ2-7
V: TRBV2
CDR3: CASEGLRTGTFDYEQYF

length: 16
J: TRBJ2-5
V: TRBV11-3
CDR3: CASSSDRLGNQETQYF

length: 15
J: TRBJ2-2
V: TRBV20-1
CDR3: CSARDPSALDGELFF

length: 14
J: TRBJ1-2
V: TRBV6-2/TRBV6-3
CDR3: CASSYEGSNYGYTF

length: 14
J: TRBJ2-7
V: TRBV28
CDR3: CASSLIGGHYEQYF

length: 14
J: TRBJ2-7
V: TRBV27
CDR3: CASSRRESSYEQYF

length: 14
J: TRBJ1-6
V: TRBV6-5
CDR3: CASSLASVSSPLHF

length: 13
J: TRBJ2-7
V: TRBV28
CDR3: CASSSNPSYEQYF

length: 15
J: TRBJ2-2
V: TRBV7-2
CDR3: CASSRDRGSTGELFF

length: 15
J: TRBJ2-3
V: TRBV19
CDR3: CASSTGAGGTDTQYF

length: 14
J: TRBJ1-6
V: TRBV6-2/TRBV6-3
CDR3: CASRAGTGNAPLHF

length: 16
J: TRBJ2-3
V: TRBV28
CDR3: CASSPHGGGDTDTQYF

length: 11
J: TRBJ1-5
V: TRBV28
CDR3: CASSRVQPQHF

length: 11
J: TRBJ2-2
V: TRBV27
CDR3: CASRVGGELFF

length: 14
J: TRBJ2-1
V: TRBV20-1
CDR3: CSARAGANYNEQFF

length: 13
J: TRBJ2-1
V: TRBV9
CDR3: CANSVDLTGEQFF

length: 16
J: TRBJ2-7
V: TRBV27
CDR3: CASSSQSGTGLREQYF

length: 15
J: TRBJ2-7
V: TRBV6-1
CDR3: CASSLDSSHSYEQYF

length: 13
J: TRBJ2-1
V: TRBV24-1
CDR3: CATSDYKTSEQFF

length: 15
J: TRBJ2-5
V: TRBV10-3
CDR3: CAISESGGPQETQYF

length: 15
J: TRBJ1-5
V: TRBV10-3
CDR3: CAAQQGAGDTQPQHF

length: 15
J: TRBJ2-5
V: TRBV5-6
CDR3: CASSSGLAGVATQYF

length: 12
J: TRBJ2-5
V: TRBV5-1
CDR3: CASSSYQETQYF

length: 12
J: TRBJ2-5
V: TRBV20-1
CDR3: CSAKGEGETQYF

length: 16
J: TRBJ1-2
V: TRBV7-9
CDR3: CASSLNPGTGGDGYTF

length: 13
J: TRBJ1-2
V: TRBV7-3
CDR3: CASSSSSLYGYTF

length: 14
J: TRBJ2-5
V: TRBV10-3
CDR3: CAIRKEVGGETQYF

length: 12
J: TRBJ2-5
V: TRBV2
CDR3: CASGRIQETQYF

length: 14
J: TRBJ1-3
V: TRBV9
CDR3: CASSAGGDRNTIYF

length: 15
J: TRBJ2-5
V: TRBV6-2/TRBV6-3
CDR3: CASSYSTGLGETQYF